This TCR beta chain emerged from a study of blood T cell repertoires in COVID-19. For the study at large: The samples span acute and convalescent COVID-19 from the United States, Italy and Spain. The analysed material was cDNA or gDNA that came from T cells, B-cell-depleted T cells, or PBMCs.

Per germline, CDR1 SGHAT and CDR2 FQNNGV. This CDR3 has 15 amino acids. V gave up 5 bases and J gave up 6 bases; unmatched junction bases: 5. The authors' processing: Counts of nucleated cells, estimated from reference gene primer amplification, were obtained. Libraries were prepared by immunoSEQ multiplex PCR; TCRdb keeps only in-frame clonotypes and omits some of them. V and J calls and clone size are as listed in that table; D and trimming were resolved from the DNA. The sample shows around 50,000 clones, approximately 88% of them seen only once. The clonotype originates from a human donor in a cohort sampled during active COVID-19. Specimen: peripheral blood. This chain uses TRBV11-2 with TRBJ2-2; 11 bases map to TRBD2. The CDR3, as DNA: TGTGCCAGCAGCGCCACTAGCGGGAGAGCCGGGGAGCTGTTTTTT. The encoded protein is CASSATSGRAGELFF.